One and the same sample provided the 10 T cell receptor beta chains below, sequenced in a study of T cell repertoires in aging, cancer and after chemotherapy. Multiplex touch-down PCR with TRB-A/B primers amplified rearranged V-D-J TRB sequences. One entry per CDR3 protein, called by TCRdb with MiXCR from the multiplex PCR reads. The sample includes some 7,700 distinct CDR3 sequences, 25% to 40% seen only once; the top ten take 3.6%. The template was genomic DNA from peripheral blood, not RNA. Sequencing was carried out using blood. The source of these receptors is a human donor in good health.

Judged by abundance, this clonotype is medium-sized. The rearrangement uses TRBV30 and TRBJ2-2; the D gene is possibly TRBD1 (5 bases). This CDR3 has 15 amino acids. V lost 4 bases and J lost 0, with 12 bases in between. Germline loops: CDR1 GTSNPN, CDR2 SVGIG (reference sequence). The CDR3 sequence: CAWTLGHSNTGELFF. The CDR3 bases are TGTGCCTGGACCCTGGGGCACTCGAACACCGGGGAGCTGTTTTTT.

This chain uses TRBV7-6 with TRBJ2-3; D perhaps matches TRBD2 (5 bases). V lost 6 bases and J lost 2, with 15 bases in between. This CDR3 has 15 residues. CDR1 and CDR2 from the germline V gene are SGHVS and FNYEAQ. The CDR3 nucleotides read TGTGCCAGCAGTCGAAGCGACGGACTCACAGATACGCAGTATTTT. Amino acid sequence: CASSRSDGLTDTQYF.

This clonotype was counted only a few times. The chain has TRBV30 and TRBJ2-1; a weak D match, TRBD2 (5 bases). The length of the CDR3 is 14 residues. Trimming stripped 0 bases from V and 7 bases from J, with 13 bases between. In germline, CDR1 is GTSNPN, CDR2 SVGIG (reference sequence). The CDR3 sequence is CAWSVPVRRNEQFF. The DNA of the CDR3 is TGTGCCTGGAGTGTACCGGTAAGGAGGAATGAGCAGTTCTTC.

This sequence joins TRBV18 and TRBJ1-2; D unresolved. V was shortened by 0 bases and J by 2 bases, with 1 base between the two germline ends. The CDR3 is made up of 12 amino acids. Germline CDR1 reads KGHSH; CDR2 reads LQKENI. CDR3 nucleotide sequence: TGTGCCAGCTCACCACCCAACTATGGCTACACCTTC. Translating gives CASSPPNYGYTF.

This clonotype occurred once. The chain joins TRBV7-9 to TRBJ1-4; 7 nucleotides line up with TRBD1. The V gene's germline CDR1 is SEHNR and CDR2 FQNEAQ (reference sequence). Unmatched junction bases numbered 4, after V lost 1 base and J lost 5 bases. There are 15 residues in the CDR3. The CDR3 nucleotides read TGTGCCAGCAGCTTAGAGGGGGCTTCAAATGAAAAACTGTTTTTT. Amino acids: CASSLEGASNEKLFF. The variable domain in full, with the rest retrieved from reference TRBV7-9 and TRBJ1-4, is DTGVSQNPRHKITKRGQNVTFRCDPISEHNRLYWYRQTLGQGPEFLTYFQNEAQLEKSRLLSDRFSAERPKGSFSTLEIQRTEQGDSAMYLCASSLEGASNEKLFFGSGTQLSVL.

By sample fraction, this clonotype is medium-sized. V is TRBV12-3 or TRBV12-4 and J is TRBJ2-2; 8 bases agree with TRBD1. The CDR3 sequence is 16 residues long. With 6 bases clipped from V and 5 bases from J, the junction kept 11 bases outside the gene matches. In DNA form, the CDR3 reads TGTGCCAGCAGCCCAAAGGACAGGGTAAATACCGGGGAGCTGTTTTTT. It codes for CASSPKDRVNTGELFF.

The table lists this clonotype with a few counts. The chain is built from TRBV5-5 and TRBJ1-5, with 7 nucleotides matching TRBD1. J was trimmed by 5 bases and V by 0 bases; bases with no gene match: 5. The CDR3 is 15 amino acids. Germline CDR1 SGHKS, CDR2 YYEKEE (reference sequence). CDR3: CASSLGQGPYQPQHF. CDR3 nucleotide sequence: TGTGCCAGCAGCTTGGGACAGGGCCCTTATCAGCCCCAGCATTTT.

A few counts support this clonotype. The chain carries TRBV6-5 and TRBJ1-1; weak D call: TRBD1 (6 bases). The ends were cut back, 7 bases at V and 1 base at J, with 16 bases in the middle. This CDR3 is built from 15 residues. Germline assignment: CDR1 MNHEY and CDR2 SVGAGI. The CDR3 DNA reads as TGTGCCAGCAAGGTACAGGGCCCGAGGAACACTGAAGCTTTCTTT. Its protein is CASKVQGPRNTEAFF.

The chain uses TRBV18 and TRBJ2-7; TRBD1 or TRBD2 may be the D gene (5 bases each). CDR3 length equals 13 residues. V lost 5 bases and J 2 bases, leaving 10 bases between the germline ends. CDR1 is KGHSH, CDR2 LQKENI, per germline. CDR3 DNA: TGTGCCAGCTCAAGGGACCGAGCCTACGAGCAGTACTTC. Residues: CASSRDRAYEQYF.

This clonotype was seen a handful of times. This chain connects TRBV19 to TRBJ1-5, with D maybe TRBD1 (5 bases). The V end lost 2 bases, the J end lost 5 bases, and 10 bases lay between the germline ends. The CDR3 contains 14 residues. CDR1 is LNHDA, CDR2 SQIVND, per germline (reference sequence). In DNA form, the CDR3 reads TGTGCCAGTAGTATAAGCAGGGCTCATCAGCCCCAGCATTTT. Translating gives CASSISRAHQPQHF.